This TCR beta chain was found in a study of post-analysis software for immune sequencing data (dated by TCRdb to 2014 to 2015). General notes on the study: Disease courses on record covered relapsing-remitting, secondary progressive and progressive-relapsing multiple sclerosis, though some patients had no subtype annotation. A subset of samples was prepared in parallel using single-end sample barcoding, then pooled and co-amplified after Illumina adapter ligation. The patient repertoires were set against around ten previously published healthy control repertoires from donors whose ages ranged from roughly 6 to 26 years. The study at large found these results: The control group was slightly older than the multiple sclerosis patient group. Normalized Chao1 diversity was significantly lower in multiple sclerosis patients than controls, suggesting substantial peripheral T-cell clonal expansion. Direct clustering with F measure showed strong co-clustering of samples prepared in the same batch, prompting a batch-effect correction.

The library was obtained by PCR. Sequenced using an Illumina HiSeq 2500. To reduce PCR and sequencing biases, unique molecular identifiers were incorporated into the TCR beta cDNA libraries. Per 1 to 10 million input T cells, approximately 500,000 cDNA molecules were obtained, such that each molecule approximated one T cell. The patient libraries were prepared and sequenced with the same protocol used for the earlier healthy control dataset. Within a given batch, samples were prepared together, multiplexed and sequenced on the same HiSeq lane. The paper's processing steps were these. Raw barcoded reads were processed with MIGEC, discarding single-read molecular identifier groups before consensus assembly and CDR3 extraction. VDJtools was used for post-analysis of the clonotype tables, with diversity normalized by down-sampling every dataset to the smallest sample size. To correct batch-related cross-sample contamination, repertoire overlap clustering matched CDR3 amino acid sequences but not nucleotide sequences. In-frame beta chains were kept once TCRdb had trimmed the public reads at Q25 with fastp and called clones with MiXCR. Each CDR3 protein gets just one entry, which takes the most common genes and DNA from the rows behind it. The V and J calls shown here were made by TCRdb, not taken from the authors' results. The sample data list about 400,000 distinct CDR3 sequences, and approximately 33% of these were observed just once. The top ten clones comprise 13% of the sample.

To demonstrate the VDJtools post-analysis software, TCR beta repertoires were profiled from the peripheral blood of roughly 14 young patients with multiple sclerosis. The patients with multiple sclerosis were children and adolescents between about 6 and 17 years of age. A note on this clonotype: Which antigen it targets is not known. Qualities for individual bases were not recorded, and no much larger clone is one base off.

Sequencing was carried out using blood. The origin of this receptor is a girl aged 10-17 years with multiple sclerosis.

The CDR3 in this case is CASSRWTGLNTEAFF. The DNA sequence follows: TGTGCCAGCAGCCGTTGGACGGGGCTGAACACTGAAGCTTTCTTT. The receptor chain draws on TRBV12-3 or TRBV12-4 and TRBJ1-1; the D region possibly corresponds to TRBD1 (5 bases align). The V and J ends are trimmed by 6 bases and 0 bases, leaving 14 bases between them. The CDR3 runs 15 amino acids, cysteine and phenylalanine included. Only the CDR3 portion is preserved as DNA: 45 bases, with reading frame beginning at the first base.